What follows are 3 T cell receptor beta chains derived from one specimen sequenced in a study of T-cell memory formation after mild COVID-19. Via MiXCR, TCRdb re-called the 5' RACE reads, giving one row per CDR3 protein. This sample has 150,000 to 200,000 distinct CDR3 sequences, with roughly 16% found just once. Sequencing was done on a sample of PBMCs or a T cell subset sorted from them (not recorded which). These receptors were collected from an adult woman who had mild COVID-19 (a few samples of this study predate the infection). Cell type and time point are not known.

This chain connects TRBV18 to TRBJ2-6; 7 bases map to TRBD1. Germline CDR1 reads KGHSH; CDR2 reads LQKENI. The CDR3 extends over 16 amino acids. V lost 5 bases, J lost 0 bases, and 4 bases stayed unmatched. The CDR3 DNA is TGTGCCAGCTCAACGGGACAGCTCTCTGGGGCCAACGTCCTGACTTTC. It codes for CASSTGQLSGANVLTF.

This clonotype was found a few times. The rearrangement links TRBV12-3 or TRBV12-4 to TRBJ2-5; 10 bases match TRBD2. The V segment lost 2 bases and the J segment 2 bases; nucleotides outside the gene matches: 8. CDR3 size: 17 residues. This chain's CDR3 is CASSLRGAGGSQETQYF. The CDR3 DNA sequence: TGTGCCAGCAGTTTACGGGGAGCGGGAGGGTCTCAAGAGACCCAGTACTTC.

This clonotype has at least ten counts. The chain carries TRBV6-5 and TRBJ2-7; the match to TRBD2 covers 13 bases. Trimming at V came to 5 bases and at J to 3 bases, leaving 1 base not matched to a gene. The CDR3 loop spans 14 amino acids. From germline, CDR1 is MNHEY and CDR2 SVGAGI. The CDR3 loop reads CASSRLAGGYEQYF. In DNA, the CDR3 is TGTGCCAGCAGTCGACTAGCGGGGGGCTACGAGCAGTACTTC.